This T cell receptor beta chain was identified in a study of radiation and T cells in renal cell carcinoma. The CDR3 runs to 13 residues. V shed 2 bases and J shed 3 bases, with 8 bases lying between them. Germline lookup yields CDR1 MNHNS and CDR2 SASEGT. General study findings and limits: From baseline, blood top tumor clonotypes peaked at 2 weeks post-radiation.

Time point in this sample: blood 4 weeks post-SBRT, at nephrectomy. Treatment given: 15 Gy SBRT to primary tumor, nephrectomy 4 weeks later. Regarding this clone: The antigen is unknown.

Some clones are missing from TCRdb's copy, which holds only in-frame ones; the method was immunoSEQ multiplex PCR. Of under 200,000 clones listed, about 87% were seen once; the top ten hold roughly 12%. V usage is TRBV6-1 and J usage is TRBJ2-7; weak D call: TRBD2 (7 bases). Sample: blood, taken from a patient whose treatment included radiotherapy and nephrectomy. The clonotype originates from a woman between 50 and 59 years old with renal cell carcinoma. The CDR3 DNA reads TGTGCCAGCAGTGAAAGGGGGGGCTACGAGCAGTACTTC. This gives the protein CASSERGGYEQYF.